The entry below describes one T cell receptor (beta chain). Its antigen is not known. This sample stems from a study of cytomegalovirus exposure and HLA in healthy donors. General study findings and limits: There were some public TCRs occurring in many donors, but most TCR sequences were rare.

The PCR used 60 Vbeta and 13 Jbeta primers. Sequenced by immunoSEQ multiplex PCR; TCRdb stores in-frame clones only, minus some. This sample has around 94,000 clones, with more than 60% found just once. CDR1 is SNHLY and CDR2 is FYNNEI in the germline V gene. V trimming: 8 bases; J trimming: 6 bases; junction bases outside the gene matches: 15. This CDR3 is 15 amino acids long. Sequencing was carried out using PBMCs. The V and J genes are TRBV2 and TRBJ1-2; TRBD1 matches at 7 bases. This TCR was sampled from a man under 40 in good health and CMV-seronegative. Here the CDR3 DNA reads TGTGCCAGCCTATTTAGAGAACAGGGGCAGAATGGCTACACCTTC. Protein product: CASLFREQGQNGYTF.